The rows below give T cell receptor beta chains drawn from one sample of a study of metastatic and nonmetastatic thyroid tumors. TCRdb ran MiXCR on the PCR reads. Of 35,000 to 45,000 clones in the sample, roughly 20% were seen once. The sample consisted of blood. The receptors derive from a female donor with papillary thyroid cancer or a benign thyroid nodule (not recorded which). Some clones in this sample may be carry-over from other donors' samples. CDR3s include the opening cysteine and the closing phenylalanine or tryptophan. A D gene is named only where the DNA matches it firmly. The listing skips clone size in some rows; elsewhere it reads once, few, many or a size class.

size: many
V: TRBV13
J: TRBJ1-2
D: -
DNA: TGTGCCAGCAGCCCTTTGGGGGGGGGCGCGAACTATGGCTACACCTTC
CDR3: CASSPLGGGANYGYTF

size: -
V: TRBV20-1
J: TRBJ1-5
D: -
DNA: TGCAGTGCTTCGCTTCCCGAATCTTATAGCAATCAGCCCCAGCATTTT
CDR3: CSASLPESYSNQPQHF

size: -
V: TRBV29-1
J: TRBJ1-3
D: -
DNA: TGCAGCGTGGCTTCGGGGCCTGGAAACACCATATATTTT
CDR3: CSVASGPGNTIYF

size: many
V: TRBV5-1
J: TRBJ2-2
D: -
DNA: TGCGCCAGCAGCCCGGGGGTCACCGGGGAGCTGTTTTTT
CDR3: CASSPGVTGELFF

size: -
V: TRBV20-1
J: TRBJ1-6
D: -
DNA: TGCAGTGCTCCTCAAACCAGATGGGTGGATTCACCCCTCCACTTT
CDR3: CSAPQTRWVDSPLHF

size: medium-sized
V: TRBV28
J: TRBJ2-7
D: -
DNA: TGTGCCAGCAGAACAGGCTACGAGCAGTACTTC
CDR3: CASRTGYEQYF

size: many
V: TRBV20-1
J: TRBJ2-1
D: TRBD2
DNA: TGCAGTGCCCGGACTAGCGGGAGCATTTTAAATGAGCAGTTCTTC
CDR3: CSARTSGSILNEQFF

size: once
V: TRBV19
J: TRBJ1-2
D: -
DNA: TGTGCCACAAAAGAGGGGCTTCGGCGCTACACCTTC
CDR3: CATKEGLRRYTF

size: medium-sized
V: TRBV6-1
J: TRBJ2-1
D: -
DNA: TGTGCCAGCCGGACCCAACCTACCCCGTACAATGAGCAGTTCTTC
CDR3: CASRTQPTPYNEQFF

size: many
V: TRBV18
J: TRBJ1-1
D: TRBD1
DNA: TGTGCCAGCTCACCGACCGGGACAGGGGTTGAAGCTTTCTTT
CDR3: CASSPTGTGVEAFF

size: -
V: TRBV20-1
J: TRBJ1-5
D: TRBD1
DNA: TGCAGTGCGGAGGGACAGGGGCCCCGCAGCAATCAGCCCCAGCATTTT
CDR3: CSAEGQGPRSNQPQHF

size: -
V: TRBV10-3
J: TRBJ2-7
D: -
DNA: TGTGCCATCATTTCCGGGACGGACTCCTACGAGCAGTACTTC
CDR3: CAIISGTDSYEQYF

size: -
V: TRBV24-1
J: TRBJ2-3
D: TRBD1
DNA: TGTGCCACCAGTGATACGGGGGAGACAGGGGGCGTCCCAGATACGCAGTATTTT
CDR3: CATSDTGETGGVPDTQYF

size: many
V: TRBV7-9
J: TRBJ2-1
D: TRBD2
DNA: TGTGCCAGCAGCTTTCCCCCTTTCTCGGATAGCGGGATCATCGGTGAGCAGTTCTTC
CDR3: CASSFPPFSDSGIIGEQFF

size: many
V: TRBV19
J: TRBJ2-3
D: -
DNA: TGTGCCAGTGGCCCGGTGGCGGGGCGCACAGATACGCAGTATTTT
CDR3: CASGPVAGRTDTQYF

size: many
V: TRBV5-1
J: TRBJ2-1
D: TRBD2
DNA: TGCGCCAGCAGCTTAGGGACTAGCGGGAGTGGTGAGCAGTTCTTC
CDR3: CASSLGTSGSGEQFF

size: many
V: TRBV5-1
J: TRBJ2-5
D: TRBD2
DNA: TGCGCCAGCAGCTGGCGGGGACTAGCGGGAGGGATAGAGACCCAGTACTTC
CDR3: CASSWRGLAGGIETQYF

size: many
V: TRBV5-1
J: TRBJ1-3
D: -
DNA: TGCGCCAGCAGCTTGGCAGGGGCCACCTATGGAAACACCATATATTTT
CDR3: CASSLAGATYGNTIYF